These 16 T cell receptor beta chains were all obtained from the same sample, sequenced in a study of shared clonotypes between healthy human individuals. In the naive CD8 group, cells lacked CD45RO and were positively selected for CCR7, so terminally differentiated effector memory CD45RA+ cells were left out. The protocol was immunoSEQ multiplex PCR, while the TCRdb copy is restricted to in-frame clones and leaves out a portion. The sample has around 1.9 million clones, under 95% seen once. Sequencing input: naive CD8+ T cells from PBMCs. Receptor source: a man between 18 and 29 years old in good health. Some clones in this sample may be carry-over from other donors' samples.

CDR3 region: CASSTLPGSSPYEQYF. The CDR3 nucleotides read TGTGCCAGCAGCACTCTTCCAGGGTCATCCCCCTACGAGCAGTACTTC. The rearrangement joins TRBV9 to TRBJ2-7, with D maybe TRBD1 (5 bases). Germline values: CDR1 SGDLS, CDR2 YYNGEE. With 4 bases removed from V and 2 bases from J, the gap between germline ends came to 19 bases. The CDR3 is 16 amino acids. The complete variable domain, with remaining parts taken from reference TRBV9 and TRBJ2-7, reads DSGVTQTPKHLITATGQRVTLRCSPRSGDLSVYWYQQSLDQGLQFLIQYYNGEERAKGNILERFSAQQFPDLHSELNLSSLELGDSALYFCASSTLPGSSPYEQYFGPGTRLTVT.

This chain's CDR3 is CASSARARGMNTEAFF. CDR3 DNA sequence: TGTGCCAGCAGTGCCAGGGCCCGCGGGATGAACACTGAAGCTTTCTTT. The J gene is TRBJ1-1, the V gene TRBV2, with D possibly being TRBD1 (5 bases). Looked up from germline, CDR1 is SNHLY and CDR2 is FYNNEI. Trimming removed 4 bases from V and 0 bases from J, with 15 bases in between. The CDR3 has 16 residues.

The chain joins TRBV7-9 to TRBJ2-5; possibly TRBD2 for D (6 bases). V was cut by 9 bases and J by 1 base, with 12 bases left in between. CDR3 size: 13 residues. The germline gives CDR1 SEHNR, CDR2 FQNEAQ (reference sequence). CDR3 sequence reads: CASGVEGQETQYF. CDR3 nucleotides: TGTGCCAGTGGCGTGGAGGGCCAAGAGACCCAGTACTTC.

In the case of this clone: The same CDR3 arises from other DNA sequences in this sample as well. The J gene is TRBJ2-7, the V gene TRBV5-4, with D perhaps TRBD1 or TRBD2 (5 bases each). The V end was cut by 4 bases, the J end by 3 bases, with 11 bases between. CDR1 is SGHNT, CDR2 YYREEE, per germline (reference sequence). CDR3 length: 13 amino acids. DNA of the CDR3: TGTGCCAGCAGCACGGGACCCAGCTACGAGCAGTACTTC. Translated, it gives CASSTGPSYEQYF.

This chain joins TRBV19 and TRBJ1-1; 10 nucleotides agree with TRBD1. CDR1 and CDR2 (germline): LNHDA, SQIVND (reference sequence). The CDR3 extends over 13 amino acids. V gave up 10 bases and J gave up 4 bases; unmatched junction bases: 6. CDR3 sequence: CATKTGGLTEAFF. The DNA of the CDR3 is TGTGCCACCAAGACAGGGGGCCTCACTGAAGCTTTCTTT.

The CDR3 reads CASSADLTLNTEAFF. As DNA, the CDR3 is TGTGCCAGCAGCGCAGATCTGACCTTGAACACTGAAGCTTTCTTT. The chain couples TRBV9 to TRBJ1-1; D call uncertain. Trimming pared 3 bases from V and 0 bases from J, leaving 12 bases between. There are 15 residues in the CDR3. Germline loops: CDR1 SGDLS, CDR2 YYNGEE.

The rearrangement joins TRBV18 to TRBJ1-1, with D perhaps matching TRBD1 (6 bases). V gave up 4 bases and J gave up 0 bases, with 15 bases separating them. The CDR3 runs to 16 residues. Germline assignment: CDR1 KGHSH and CDR2 LQKENI. CDR3 sequence: CASSRRAGEVNTEAFF. The CDR3 DNA follows: TGTGCCAGCTCACGCCGAGCAGGGGAGGTGAACACTGAAGCTTTCTTT.

In regard to this clone: In the same sample, other DNA sequences code for this CDR3. The chain combines TRBV7-2 with TRBJ2-7, with 12 bases fitting TRBD2. Germline loops: CDR1 SGHTA, CDR2 FQGNSA. Trimming at V came to 4 bases and at J to 4 bases, leaving 5 bases not matched to a gene. This CDR3 is built from 15 residues. Here the CDR3 reads CASSSGLAGTYEQYF. The CDR3 DNA reads as TGTGCCAGCAGCTCCGGACTAGCGGGAACATACGAGCAGTACTTC. Full variable domain (remainder filled in from reference TRBV7-2 and TRBJ2-7): GAGVSQSPSNKVTEKGKDVELRCDPISGHTALYWYRQSLGQGLEFLIYFQGNSAPDKSGLPSDRFSAERTGGSVSTLTIQRTQQEDSAVYLCASSSGLAGTYEQYFGPGTRLTVT.

In its sample, this clone was seen once. The chain employs TRBV5-1 and TRBJ2-3; 7 bases are shared with TRBD1. Trimming at V came to 2 bases and at J to 4 bases, leaving 10 bases not matched to a gene. Germline V gene sequence: CDR1 SGHRS, CDR2 YFSETQ. There are 16 residues in the CDR3. CDR3 coding DNA: TGCGCCAGCAGCTTCATGACAGGGAAGTTTGCAGATACGCAGTATTTT. The encoded protein is CASSFMTGKFADTQYF.

The chain carries TRBV7-2 and TRBJ2-3; the D gene is possibly TRBD2 (6 bases). The CDR3 is 16 amino acids. The V and J ends lost 5 bases and 2 bases respectively, with 17 bases between them. CDR1 is SGHTA, CDR2 FQGNSA, per germline. In DNA form, the CDR3 reads TGTGCCAGCAGCGGAACAGTAGCGGACATCACAGATACGCAGTATTTT. Protein: CASSGTVADITDTQYF.

The chain carries TRBV5-1 and TRBJ1-1; D is uncertain. The CDR3 spans 13 residues. Trimming took 4 bases from V and 2 from J, leaving 9 bases between them. Per the germline V gene, CDR1 is SGHRS and CDR2 is YFSETQ. In nucleotides, the CDR3 is TGCGCCAGCAGCGACCCAGGAAACACTGAAGCTTTCTTT. Protein sequence: CASSDPGNTEAFF.

V gene TRBV29-1 combines with J gene TRBJ2-7; no firm D call. Between the trimmed V and J ends, which lost 7 bases and 3 bases, there was a span of 13 bases. CDR1 SQVTM and CDR2 ANQGSEA come from the germline V gene. This CDR3 spans 12 amino acids. The CDR3, as DNA: TGCAGCGCAATAACAGTTGACTACGAGCAGTACTTC. It yields the protein CSAITVDYEQYF.

The chain combines TRBV25-1 with TRBJ1-6; D is possibly TRBD1 (6 bases). The V end was cut by 7 bases, the J end by 4 bases, with 14 bases between. CDR3 size: 15 residues. CDR1 MGHDK and CDR2 SYGVNS come from the germline V gene. The CDR3 is CASNENTGYNSPLHF. The DNA of the CDR3 is TGTGCCAGCAATGAGAACACAGGGTATAATTCACCCCTCCACTTT.

This chain joins TRBV28 and TRBJ2-7, with 7 nucleotides matching TRBD1. The CDR3 has 14 amino acids. V dropped 4 bases and J dropped 5; count of bases not matched to a gene: 8. Looked up from germline, CDR1 is MDHEN and CDR2 is SYDVKM. CDR3 sequence (DNA): TGTGCCAGCAGTTATGACAGGGATGGGAACGAGCAGTACTTC. This sequence encodes CASSYDRDGNEQYF.

The CDR3 loop reads CASSWTSGGGEQFF. DNA of the CDR3: TGTGCCAGCAGTTGGACTAGCGGTGGTGGTGAGCAGTTCTTC. V and J are TRBV27 and TRBJ2-1; 10 bases align to TRBD2. After removal of 4 bases from V and 9 bases from J, the junction contained 6 bases not matched to a gene. The CDR3 consists of 14 residues. The germline CDR1 and CDR2 sequences are MNHEY and SMNVEV (reference sequence).

V and J are TRBV5-4 and TRBJ2-3; the D gene is possibly TRBD1 (6 bases). Per germline, CDR1 SGHNT and CDR2 YYREEE (reference sequence). V was cut by 2 bases and J by 6 bases, with 22 bases left in between. The CDR3 has 17 residues. DNA for the CDR3: TGTGCCAGCAGCTTTTATCGTACAGGGTCCCCACACGATACGCAGTATTTT. This encodes CASSFYRTGSPHDTQYF. Full variable domain (remainder filled in from reference TRBV5-4 and TRBJ2-3): ETGVTQSPTHLIKTRGQQVTLRCSSQSGHNTVSWYQQALGQGPQFIFQYYREEENGRGNFPPRFSGLQFPNYSSELNVNALELDDSALYLCASSFYRTGSPHDTQYFGPGTRLTVL.